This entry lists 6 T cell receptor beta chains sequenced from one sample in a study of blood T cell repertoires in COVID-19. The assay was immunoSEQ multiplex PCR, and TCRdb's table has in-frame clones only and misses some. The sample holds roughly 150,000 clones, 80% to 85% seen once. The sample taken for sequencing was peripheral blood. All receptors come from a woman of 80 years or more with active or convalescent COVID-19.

CDR3 bases: TGTGCCAGCAGTTTGCAAGCGGTTAGCACAGATACGCAGTATTTT. It is translated as CASSLQAVSTDTQYF. This chain joins TRBV27 and TRBJ2-3; D is possibly TRBD2 (5 bases). The CDR3 runs 15 residues. V was pared by 3 bases and J by 0 bases, with 10 bases between. Germline V gene data show CDR1 as MNHEY and CDR2 as SMNVEV (reference sequence).

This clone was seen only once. CDR3 nucleotides: TGTGCCACCCGGGACTCCTCTGGAAACACCATATATTTT. This translates into CATRDSSGNTIYF. The chain uses TRBV6-5 and TRBJ1-3; D is possibly TRBD1 (5 bases). The CDR3 spans 13 residues. Trimming took 10 bases from V and 0 from J, leaving 10 bases between them. The V gene's germline CDR1 is MNHEY and CDR2 SVGAGI.

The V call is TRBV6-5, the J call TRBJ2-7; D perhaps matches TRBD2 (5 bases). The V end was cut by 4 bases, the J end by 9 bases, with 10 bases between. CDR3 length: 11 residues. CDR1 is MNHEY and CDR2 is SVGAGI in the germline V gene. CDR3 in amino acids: CASSSRGLQYF. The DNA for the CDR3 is TGTGCCAGCAGTTCTCGGGGTTTGCAGTACTTC.

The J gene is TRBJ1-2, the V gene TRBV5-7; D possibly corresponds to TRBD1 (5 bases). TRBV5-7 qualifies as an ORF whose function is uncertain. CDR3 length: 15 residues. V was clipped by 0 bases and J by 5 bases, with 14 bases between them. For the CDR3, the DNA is TGTGCCAGCAGCTTGGACCGCAGGGTGTGGTATGGCTACACCTTC. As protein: CASSLDRRVWYGYTF.

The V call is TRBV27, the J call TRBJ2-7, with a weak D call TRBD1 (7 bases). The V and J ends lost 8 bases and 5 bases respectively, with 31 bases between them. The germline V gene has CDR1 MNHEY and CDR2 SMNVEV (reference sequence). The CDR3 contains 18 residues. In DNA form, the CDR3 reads TGTGCCAGCTATAGCATGGTTCGCGGCAGGGGGGATCTCGACGAGCAGTACTTC. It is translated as CASYSMVRGRGDLDEQYF.

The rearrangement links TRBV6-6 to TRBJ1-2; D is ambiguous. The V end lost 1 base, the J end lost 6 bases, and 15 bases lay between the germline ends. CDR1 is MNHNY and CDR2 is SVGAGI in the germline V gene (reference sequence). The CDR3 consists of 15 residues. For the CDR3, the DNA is TGTGCCAGCAGTTACTTATTAAGTGGAGGAGATGGCTACACCTTC. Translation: CASSYLLSGGDGYTF.